These 20 T cell receptor beta chains were all obtained from the same sample, sequenced in a study of PD-L1 blockade in urothelial cancer (dated by TCRdb to the late 2010s). Receptor amplification or capture employed the immunoSEQ multiplex PCR assay. The clones in this table, taken by TCRdb from immuneACCESS, are in-frame only. Not every clone is retained; where verified, under half of the shortfall comes from an unresolved V gene, and the cause of the rest is unknown. The sample data list roughly 110,000 clones, and around 90% of these were observed just once. The ten top clones hold around 4% of the sample. The time point label, read with the paper, signifies: peripheral blood 6 weeks after treatment start. The sequenced sample was PBMCs, obtained around atezolizumab (anti-PD-L1) treatment. These receptors all stem from a man between 60 and 75 years old with urothelial cancer.

The chain has TRBV6-6 and TRBJ2-5; 9 bases line up with TRBD2. The germline gives CDR1 MNHNY, CDR2 SVGAGI (reference sequence). This CDR3 is built from 16 residues. V shed 7 bases, J shed 7 bases, and the junction held 16 bases outside the gene matches. The DNA of the CDR3 is TGTGCCAGCACCCCCGGGGGTAGCGGGAGTTTGGCGACCCAGTACTTC. It specifies CASTPGGSGSLATQYF.

This clone was picked up one time. The chain carries TRBV6-6 and TRBJ2-3, with 9 bases identical to TRBD2. V was pared by 6 bases and J by 3 bases, with 4 bases of the junction left unmatched. Germline CDR1 reads MNHNY; CDR2 reads SVGAGI (reference sequence). This CDR3 has 14 amino acids. This CDR3 reads CASRDSGRTDTQYF. As DNA, the CDR3 is TGTGCCAGCAGGGATAGCGGGAGAACAGATACGCAGTATTTT.

V gene TRBV5-1 combines with J gene TRBJ2-7; 9 nucleotides agree with TRBD1. CDR3 size: 16 residues. The V segment lost 4 bases and the J segment 4 bases; nucleotides outside the gene matches: 12. Germline V gene lookup returns CDR1 SGHRS and CDR2 YFSETQ. For the CDR3, the DNA is TGCGCCAGCAGCCCTGGGTGGGACAGGGTTCTTTACGAGCAGTACTTC. This encodes CASSPGWDRVLYEQYF.

In nucleotides, the CDR3 is TGTGCCAGCAGCGGACAGATAAACACTGAAGCTTTCTTT. Translated, it gives CASSGQINTEAFF. V gene TRBV2 combines with J gene TRBJ1-1; D possibly corresponds to TRBD1 (6 bases). This CDR3 comprises 13 residues. Trimming stripped 6 bases from V and 2 bases from J, with 10 bases between. Per the germline V gene, CDR1 is SNHLY and CDR2 is FYNNEI.

The chain has TRBV4-2 and TRBJ2-7; D not certain. Trimming shortened V by 0 bases and J by 1 base, and 13 bases separated the two germline ends. Germline CDR1 reads LGHNA; CDR2 reads YNFKEQ. This CDR3 is 16 amino acids long. The CDR3 sequence: CASSQDTTPISYEQYF. The CDR3 nucleotides read TGTGCCAGCAGCCAAGATACGACACCAATTTCCTACGAGCAGTACTTC.

J is TRBJ2-3 and V is TRBV2; 13 bases align to TRBD2. Trimming removed 7 bases from V and 0 bases from J; junction bases left unmatched: 4. The CDR3 runs 16 residues. Germline-derived CDR1 and CDR2 are SNHLY and FYNNEI. CDR3 sequence (DNA): TGTGCCAGCAAGGAACTAGCGGGGGGGAGCACAGATACGCAGTATTTT. Its protein product is CASKELAGGSTDTQYF.

The gene calls are TRBV27 and TRBJ1-2; possibly TRBD1 for D (6 bases). The germline V and J ends were trimmed by 4 bases and 7 bases, with 19 bases remaining between them. CDR3 size: 15 residues. CDR1 is MNHEY and CDR2 is SMNVEV in the germline V gene (reference sequence). The CDR3 loop is CASSSEPGQKSGYTF. CDR3 nucleotide sequence: TGTGCCAGCAGTTCAGAACCGGGACAAAAGTCTGGCTACACCTTC.

CDR3 sequence reads: CASSLAGQGGGYTF. The CDR3 DNA sequence: TGCGCCAGCAGCTTGGCAGGGCAGGGAGGCGGCTACACCTTC. The rearrangement links TRBV5-1 to TRBJ1-2; a possible D gene is TRBD1 (5 bases). This CDR3 is built from 14 residues. CDR1 SGHRS and CDR2 YFSETQ come from the germline V gene. V lost 0 bases to trimming and J lost 8 bases, with 14 bases between them.

This chain links TRBV7-9 with TRBJ2-1, with 8 bases fitting TRBD2. Trimming removed 6 bases from V and 7 bases from J; junction bases left unmatched: 14. CDR3 length: 16 residues. CDR1 is SEHNR, CDR2 FQNEAQ, per germline (reference sequence). CDR3 protein: CASSLGLGGPGNEQFF. CDR3 sequence (DNA): TGTGCCAGCAGTTTGGGACTAGGAGGGCCGGGAAATGAGCAGTTCTTC. The complete variable domain, with remaining parts taken from reference TRBV7-9 and TRBJ2-1, reads DTGVSQNPRHKITKRGQNVTFRCDPISEHNRLYWYRQTLGQGPEFLTYFQNEAQLEKSRLLSDRFSAERPKGSFSTLEIQRTEQGDSAMYLCASSLGLGGPGNEQFFGPGTRLTVL.

The V gene is TRBV6-5, the J gene TRBJ1-2, with TRBD1 as a possible D gene (6 bases). Germline V gene data show CDR1 as MNHEY and CDR2 as SVGAGI. V was clipped by 11 bases and J by 4 bases, with 17 bases between them. The CDR3 sequence is 13 residues long. The CDR3 is CAAKPGAGYGYTF. CDR3 bases: TGTGCCGCCAAACCAGGGGCGGGCTATGGCTACACCTTC.

V and J are TRBV7-8 and TRBJ2-5; weak D call: TRBD1 (7 bases). CDR1 SGHVS and CDR2 FQNEAQ come from the germline V gene. V lost 5 bases, J lost 5 bases, and 12 bases lay in between. The CDR3 has 13 residues. CDR3 region: CASSNQGGETQYF. The DNA of the CDR3 is TGTGCCAGCAGCAATCAGGGGGGTGAGACCCAGTACTTC.

The chain combines TRBV5-4 with TRBJ2-2; 14 nucleotides match TRBD2. With 4 bases clipped from V and 8 bases from J, the junction kept 7 bases outside the gene matches. The CDR3 sequence is 16 residues long. Germline V CDR1 and CDR2: SGHNT, YYREEE (reference sequence). CDR3 DNA: TGTGCCAGCAGCGCGGGACTAGCGGGGGACAAAGGGGAGCTGTTTTTT. Translating it yields CASSAGLAGDKGELFF.

This chain joins TRBV5-1 and TRBJ1-2; 9 bases fit TRBD1. The CDR3 has 15 residues. From germline, CDR1 is SGHRS and CDR2 YFSETQ. Unmatched junction bases numbered 12, after V lost 4 bases and J lost 8 bases. CDR3 sequence (DNA): TGCGCCAGCAGCGGTGGCGGGACAGGGTATCGCGGCTACACCTTC. Its translation is CASSGGGTGYRGYTF.

V and J are TRBV5-6 and TRBJ2-1; TRBD2 matches 10 bases. The CDR3 is 13 amino acids. The germline CDR1 and CDR2 sequences are SGHDT and YYEEEE. V shed 7 bases, J shed 8 bases, and the junction held 6 bases outside the gene matches. In DNA, the CDR3 is TGTGCCAGCCAGCGGGGGGGCGGTTATGAGCAGTTCTTC. Translation gives CASQRGGGYEQFF. Complete variable domain (other parts from reference TRBV5-6 and TRBJ2-1): DAGVTQSPTHLIKTRGQQVTLRCSPKSGHDTVSWYQQALGQGPQFIFQYYEEEERQRGNFPDRFSGHQFPNYSSELNVNALLLGDSALYLCASQRGGGYEQFFGPGTRLTVL.

The chain joins TRBV5-4 to TRBJ2-5; 7 bases are shared with TRBD1. CDR1 is SGHNT, CDR2 YYREEE, per germline (reference sequence). J lost 5 bases, V lost 3 bases, and 10 bases had no gene match. The CDR3 is 15 residues long. This CDR3 is CASSSGQAIGETQYF. The CDR3 DNA reads as TGTGCCAGCAGCTCAGGACAGGCTATAGGGGAGACCCAGTACTTC.

This chain links TRBV7-2 with TRBJ1-2; 8 positions match TRBD1. There are 14 residues in the CDR3. V was pared by 4 bases and J by 4 bases, with 5 bases of the junction left unmatched. CDR1 SGHTA and CDR2 FQGNSA come from the germline V gene. The CDR3: CASSSPGGSYGYTF. The CDR3 DNA follows: TGTGCCAGCAGCTCACCAGGGGGCAGCTATGGCTACACCTTC.

The CDR3 DNA sequence: TGCGCCAGCGGACTATACAGGAATAGGGTGAACACTGAAGCTTTCTTT. It translates to CASGLYRNRVNTEAFF. This rearrangement joins TRBV4-1 to TRBJ1-1, with D possibly matching TRBD1 (5 bases). The CDR3 totals 16 residues. V was pared by 8 bases and J by 0 bases, with 19 bases between. Germline assignment: CDR1 MGHRA and CDR2 YSYEKL.

The gene calls are TRBV28 and TRBJ1-1; 8 nucleotides agree with TRBD1. The CDR3 contains 14 residues. Looked up from germline, CDR1 is MDHEN and CDR2 is SYDVKM. V shed 6 bases, J shed 4 bases, and the junction held 7 bases outside the gene matches. This chain's CDR3 is CASSPSTGVTEAFF. The CDR3 coding sequence is TGTGCCAGCAGCCCTTCGACAGGGGTCACTGAAGCTTTCTTT.

This chain joins TRBV4-3 and TRBJ2-5; 15 bases are a match to TRBD2. J was trimmed by 5 bases and V by 3 bases; bases with no gene match: 1. CDR3 length: 15 residues. CDR1 is LGHNA, CDR2 YSLEER, per germline. The chain's CDR3 is CASSHGTSGRETQYF. CDR3 DNA sequence: TGCGCCAGCAGCCACGGGACTAGCGGGAGGGAGACCCAGTACTTC.

The chain combines TRBV6-1 with TRBJ2-5, with TRBD2 identical over 8 bases. The CDR3 loop spans 15 amino acids. V shed 6 bases, J shed 5 bases, and the junction held 11 bases outside the gene matches. CDR1 is MNHNS, CDR2 SASEGT, per germline. The CDR3 sequence is CASSAPGGGRETQYF. Here the CDR3 DNA reads TGTGCCAGCAGCGCTCCGGGGGGGGGCCGGGAGACCCAGTACTTC.